This TCR beta chain was observed in a study of shared clonotypes between healthy human individuals. Sequencing was performed with immunoSEQ multiplex PCR; in TCRdb, only in-frame clones are kept and a portion is missing. The sample consists of around 2.1 million clones, approximately 94% of them appearing once. Terminally differentiated effector memory CD45RA+ cells were excluded by CCR7 positive selection of CD45RO-negative cells. This CDR3 comprises 13 residues. The ends were cut back, 7 bases at V and 0 bases at J, with 9 bases in the middle. The V gene's germline CDR1 is MNHEY and CDR2 SMNVEV (reference sequence). This clone has more than one count but fewer than ten.

V gene TRBV27 combines with J gene TRBJ1-1, with D hard to call. The TCR originated in a man between 18 and 35 years old in good health. Some clones in this sample may be carry-over from other donors' samples. Sequencing input: naive CD8+ T cells from PBMCs. The CDR3 sequence: CASTATMNTEAFF. Here the CDR3 DNA reads TGTGCCAGCACAGCAACCATGAACACTGAAGCTTTCTTT.